This entry concerns a single TCR beta chain. This entry is derived from a study of blood T cell repertoires in COVID-19. Study context: Samples representing acute and convalescent COVID-19 were sourced from the United States, Italy and Spain. From T cells, B-cell-depleted T cells, or PBMCs came the material, which was cDNA or gDNA.

The J segment lost 5 bases and the V segment lost 4 bases, leaving 13 bases of the junction unmatched. The CDR3 is 16 amino acids. Germline V CDR1 and CDR2: SGHRS, YFSETQ. Authors' processing steps: Reference gene primer amplification in the assay estimated nucleated cell counts. Repertoires were generated with immunoSEQ multiplex PCR, while TCRdb's copy carries only in-frame clones and drops some. That table gives V, J and clone size, and the DNA gave D and trimming. The data contain about 100,000 clones, about 90% of them singletons. Sequenced: peripheral blood. The chain links TRBV5-1 to TRBJ1-1; 8 nucleotides agree with TRBD1. The origin of this receptor is a human donor in a cohort sampled during active COVID-19. CDR3 sequence reads: CASSGRLDRGRTEAFF. The CDR3 nucleotides read TGCGCCAGCAGCGGTAGACTCGACAGGGGCAGGACTGAAGCTTTCTTT.